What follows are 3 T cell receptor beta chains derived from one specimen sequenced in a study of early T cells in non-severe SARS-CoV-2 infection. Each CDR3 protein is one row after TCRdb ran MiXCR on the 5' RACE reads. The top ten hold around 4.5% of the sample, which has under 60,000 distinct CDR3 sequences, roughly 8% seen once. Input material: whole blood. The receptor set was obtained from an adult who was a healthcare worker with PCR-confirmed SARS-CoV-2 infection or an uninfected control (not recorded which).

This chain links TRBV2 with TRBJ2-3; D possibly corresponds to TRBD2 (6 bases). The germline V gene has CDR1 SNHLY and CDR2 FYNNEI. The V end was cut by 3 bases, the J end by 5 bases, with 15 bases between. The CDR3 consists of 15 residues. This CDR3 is CASSDRKLARDTQYF. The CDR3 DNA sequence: TGTGCCAGCAGTGACCGTAAACTAGCAAGAGATACGCAGTATTTT.

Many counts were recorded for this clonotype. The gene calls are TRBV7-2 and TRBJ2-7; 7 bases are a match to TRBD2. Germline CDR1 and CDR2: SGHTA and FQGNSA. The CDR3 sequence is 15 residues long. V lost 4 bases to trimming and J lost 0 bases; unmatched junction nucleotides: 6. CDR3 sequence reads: CASSSRGGSSYEQYF. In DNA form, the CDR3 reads TGTGCCAGCAGCTCCCGCGGGGGTAGCTCCTACGAGCAGTACTTC.

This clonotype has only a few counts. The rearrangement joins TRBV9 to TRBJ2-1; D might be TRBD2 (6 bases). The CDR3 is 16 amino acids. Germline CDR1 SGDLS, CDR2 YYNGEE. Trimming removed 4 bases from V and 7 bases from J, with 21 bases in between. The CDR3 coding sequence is TGTGCCAGCAGCCTCCACCCGGGACTGCCGAGGAATGAGCAGTTCTTC. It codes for CASSLHPGLPRNEQFF.